This T cell receptor (beta chain) emerged from a study of beta chain features in type 1 diabetes. Notes on the study in general: A definitive answer on HLA type influencing TCRB rearrangement was not reached here.

V was clipped by 3 bases and J by 8 bases, with 8 bases between them. The germline V gene encodes CDR1 DFQATT and CDR2 SNEGSKA (reference sequence). This CDR3 has 10 residues. The study reverse transcribed the entire isolated RNA, so it sequenced expressed TCRB transcripts. Profiling relied on immunoSEQ multiplex PCR, and the TCRdb table lists in-frame clones only, not all of them. The sample has about 620,000 clones, roughly a sixth seen once; the top ten hold around 0.095%. Worth noting for this clone: Its specificity is unknown.

The TCR was taken from a man aged 18 to 29 in good health. This chain joins TRBV20-1 and TRBJ2-7; D gene ambiguous. Material for sequencing was naive CD4+ T cells from blood. The chain's CDR3 is CSARLRQQYF. In DNA form, the CDR3 reads TGCAGTGCTAGGCTGAGACAGCAGTACTTC.